Described below is a single T cell receptor beta chain sequence and its context. As yet, its antigen is unknown. The sample originates from a study of cytomegalovirus exposure and HLA in healthy donors. Study background: Early released data had tens of millions of unique TCRs, all coming from HLA-typed donors. Assignment to the Caucasian-associated ancestry cluster applied to roughly 80% of the 350 to 500 genotyped donors.

Study conclusions and caveats: Immune exposure was documented only through CMV serostatus.

The germline gives CDR1 LGHNT, CDR2 FRNRAP. The V and J ends lost 7 bases and 7 bases, in that order; junction bases with no gene match: 8. The CDR3 has 15 residues. PCR amplification relied on 60 Vbeta primers (plus 13 Jbeta primers). Here immunoSEQ multiplex PCR was the method, and the copy in TCRdb shows in-frame clones only, minus some. The sample yields around 190,000 clones, roughly 78% seen once. This receptor was taken from a woman aged 40 to 50 in good health and CMV-seronegative. The sample taken for sequencing was PBMCs. The chain employs TRBV12-5 and TRBJ1-5; TRBD1 agrees at 12 bases. In nucleotides, the CDR3 is TGTGCTAGTGCCGTGGGACAGGGGGCAAGGCAGCCCCAGCATTTT. Translation gives CASAVGQGARQPQHF.